This T cell receptor beta chain was identified in a study of radiation and T cells in renal cell carcinoma. Sequencing used immunoSEQ multiplex PCR; TCRdb keeps in-frame clones, though not all of them. The sample consists of about 150,000 clones, around 90% of them appearing once. The time point here: baseline pretreatment blood. Treatment of the sample: 15 Gy SBRT to primary tumor, nephrectomy 4 weeks later. V lost 7 bases to trimming and J lost 3 bases, with 12 bases between them. CDR3 length: 14 residues. Germline V gene data show CDR1 as SGHTA and CDR2 as FQGNSA. This sequence joins TRBV7-2 and TRBJ2-2; D is possibly TRBD2 (6 bases). The sequenced sample was blood, obtained from a patient whose treatment included radiotherapy and nephrectomy. The sequence derives from an older woman with renal cell carcinoma. The CDR3 protein is CASKYGTYTGELFF. The CDR3 DNA sequence: TGTGCCAGCAAGTACGGGACTTACACCGGGGAGCTGTTTTTT. The variable domain in full, completed from reference TRBV7-2 and TRBJ2-2, reads GAGVSQSPSNKVTEKGKDVELRCDPISGHTALYWYRQSLGQGLEFLIYFQGNSAPDKSGLPSDRFSAERTGGSVSTLTIQRTQQEDSAVYLCASKYGTYTGELFFGEGSRLTVL.